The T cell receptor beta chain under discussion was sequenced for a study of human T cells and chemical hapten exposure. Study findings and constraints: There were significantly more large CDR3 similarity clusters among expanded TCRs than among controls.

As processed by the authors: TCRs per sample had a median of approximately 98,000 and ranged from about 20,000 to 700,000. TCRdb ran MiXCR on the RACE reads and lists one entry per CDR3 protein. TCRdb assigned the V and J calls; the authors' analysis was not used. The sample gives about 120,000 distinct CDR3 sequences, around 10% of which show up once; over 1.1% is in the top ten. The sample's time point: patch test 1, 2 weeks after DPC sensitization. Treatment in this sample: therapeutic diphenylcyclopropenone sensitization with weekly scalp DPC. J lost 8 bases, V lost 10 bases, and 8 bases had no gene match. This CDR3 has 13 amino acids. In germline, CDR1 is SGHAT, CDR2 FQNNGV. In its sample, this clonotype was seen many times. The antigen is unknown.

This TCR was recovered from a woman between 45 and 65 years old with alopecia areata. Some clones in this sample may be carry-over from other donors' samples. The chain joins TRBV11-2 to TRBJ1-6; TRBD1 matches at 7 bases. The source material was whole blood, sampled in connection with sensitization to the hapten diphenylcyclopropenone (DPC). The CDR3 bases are TGTGCCACGAGGGGACAGCCGGATTCACCCCTCCACTTT. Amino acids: CATRGQPDSPLHF.